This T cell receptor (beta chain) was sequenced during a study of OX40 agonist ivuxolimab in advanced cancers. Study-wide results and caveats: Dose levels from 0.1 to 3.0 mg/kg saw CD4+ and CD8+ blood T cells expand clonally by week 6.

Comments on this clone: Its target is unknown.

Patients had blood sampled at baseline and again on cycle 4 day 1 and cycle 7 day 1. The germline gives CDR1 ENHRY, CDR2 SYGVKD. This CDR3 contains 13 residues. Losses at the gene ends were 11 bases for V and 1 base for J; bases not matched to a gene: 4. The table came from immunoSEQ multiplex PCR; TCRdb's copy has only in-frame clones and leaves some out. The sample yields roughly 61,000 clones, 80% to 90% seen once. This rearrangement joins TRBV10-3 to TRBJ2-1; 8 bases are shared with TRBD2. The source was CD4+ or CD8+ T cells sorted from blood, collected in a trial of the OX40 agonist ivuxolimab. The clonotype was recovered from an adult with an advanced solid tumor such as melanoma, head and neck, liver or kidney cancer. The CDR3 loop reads CAARGGSYNEQFF. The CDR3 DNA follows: TGTGCCGCCCGCGGGGGGTCCTACAATGAGCAGTTCTTC.